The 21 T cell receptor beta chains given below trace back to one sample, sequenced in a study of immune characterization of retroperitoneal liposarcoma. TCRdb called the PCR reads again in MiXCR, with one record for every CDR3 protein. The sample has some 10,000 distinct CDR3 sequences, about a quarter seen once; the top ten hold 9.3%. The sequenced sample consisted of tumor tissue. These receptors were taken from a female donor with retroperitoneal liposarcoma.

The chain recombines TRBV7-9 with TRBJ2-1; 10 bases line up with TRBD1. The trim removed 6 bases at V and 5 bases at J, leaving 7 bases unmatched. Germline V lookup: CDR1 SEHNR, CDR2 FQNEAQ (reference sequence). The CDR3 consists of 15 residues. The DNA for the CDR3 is TGTGCCAGCAGACGAAGCGGGACAGGGGACAATGAGCAGTTCTTC. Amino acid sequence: CASRRSGTGDNEQFF.

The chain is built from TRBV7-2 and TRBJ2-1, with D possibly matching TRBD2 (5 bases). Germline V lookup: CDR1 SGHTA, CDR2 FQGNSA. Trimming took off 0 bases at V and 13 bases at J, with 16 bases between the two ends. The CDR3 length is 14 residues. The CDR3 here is CASSLAGAKNIQFF. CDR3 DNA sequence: TGTGCCAGCAGCTTAGCGGGAGCTAAAAACATTCAGTTCTTC. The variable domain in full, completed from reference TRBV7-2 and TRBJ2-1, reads GAGVSQSPSNKVTEKGKDVELRCDPISGHTALYWYRQSLGQGLEFLIYFQGNSAPDKSGLPSDRFSAERTGGSVSTLTIQRTQQEDSAVYLCASSLAGAKNIQFFGPGTRLTVL.

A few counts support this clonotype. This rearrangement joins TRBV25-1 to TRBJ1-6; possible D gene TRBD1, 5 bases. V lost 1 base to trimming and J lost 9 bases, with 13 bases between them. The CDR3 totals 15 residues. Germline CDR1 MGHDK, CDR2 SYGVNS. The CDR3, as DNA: TGTGCCAGCAGTGAATCGATGGGGCAAGGTTCACCCCTCCACTTT. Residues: CASSESMGQGSPLHF.

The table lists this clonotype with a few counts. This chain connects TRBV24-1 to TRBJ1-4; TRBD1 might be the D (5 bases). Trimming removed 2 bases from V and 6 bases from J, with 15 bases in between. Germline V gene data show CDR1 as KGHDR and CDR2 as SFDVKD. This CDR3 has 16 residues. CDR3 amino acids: CATSDSDQGEHEKLFF. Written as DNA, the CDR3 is TGTGCCACCAGTGATTCCGACCAGGGCGAGCATGAAAAACTGTTTTTT.

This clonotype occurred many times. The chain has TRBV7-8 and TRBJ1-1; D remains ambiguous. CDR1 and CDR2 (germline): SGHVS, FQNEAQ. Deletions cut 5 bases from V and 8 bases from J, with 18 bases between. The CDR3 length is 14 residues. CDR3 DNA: TGTGCCAGCAGCCGAGGCGGAGTGGCGGCCGAAGCTTTCTTT. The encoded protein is CASSRGGVAAEAFF.

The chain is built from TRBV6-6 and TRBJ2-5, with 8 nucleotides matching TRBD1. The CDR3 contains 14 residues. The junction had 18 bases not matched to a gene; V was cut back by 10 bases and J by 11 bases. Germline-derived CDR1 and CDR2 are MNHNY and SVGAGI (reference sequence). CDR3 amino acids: CANRPGTGRDEQYF. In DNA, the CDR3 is TGTGCCAACAGACCAGGGACAGGTCGGGATGAGCAGTACTTC.

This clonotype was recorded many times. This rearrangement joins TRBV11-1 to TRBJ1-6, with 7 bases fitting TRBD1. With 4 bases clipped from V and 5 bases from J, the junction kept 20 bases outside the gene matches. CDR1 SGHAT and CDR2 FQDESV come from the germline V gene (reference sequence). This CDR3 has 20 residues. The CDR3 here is CASSYPSVREGAWNNSPLHF. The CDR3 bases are TGTGCCAGCAGCTACCCCTCGGTTCGAGAGGGGGCATGGAATAATTCACCCCTCCACTTT.

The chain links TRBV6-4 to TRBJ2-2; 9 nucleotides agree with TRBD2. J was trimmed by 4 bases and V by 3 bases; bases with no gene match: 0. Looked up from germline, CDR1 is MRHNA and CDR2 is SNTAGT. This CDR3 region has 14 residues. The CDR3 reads CASSEAGGTGELFF. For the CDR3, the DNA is TGTGCCAGCAGTGAAGCGGGGGGCACCGGGGAGCTGTTTTTT.

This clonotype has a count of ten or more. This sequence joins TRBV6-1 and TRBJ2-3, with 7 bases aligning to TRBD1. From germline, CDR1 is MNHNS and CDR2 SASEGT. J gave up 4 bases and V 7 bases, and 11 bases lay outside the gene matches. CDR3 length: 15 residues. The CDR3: CASTGPGQYSDTQYF. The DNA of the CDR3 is TGTGCCAGCACTGGGCCGGGACAGTATTCAGATACGCAGTATTTT.

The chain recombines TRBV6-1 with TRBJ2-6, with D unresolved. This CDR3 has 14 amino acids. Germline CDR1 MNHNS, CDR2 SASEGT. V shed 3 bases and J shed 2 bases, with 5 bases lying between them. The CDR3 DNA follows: TGTGCCAGCAGTGACCTCCCTGGGGCCAACGTCCTGACTTTC. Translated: CASSDLPGANVLTF.

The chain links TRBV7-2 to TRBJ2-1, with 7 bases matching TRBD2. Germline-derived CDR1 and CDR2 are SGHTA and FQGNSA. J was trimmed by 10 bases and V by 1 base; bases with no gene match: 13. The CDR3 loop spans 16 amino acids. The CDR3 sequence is CASSLDGGSLKYEQFF. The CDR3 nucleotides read TGTGCCAGCAGCTTAGACGGCGGGAGTCTCAAGTACGAGCAGTTCTTC.

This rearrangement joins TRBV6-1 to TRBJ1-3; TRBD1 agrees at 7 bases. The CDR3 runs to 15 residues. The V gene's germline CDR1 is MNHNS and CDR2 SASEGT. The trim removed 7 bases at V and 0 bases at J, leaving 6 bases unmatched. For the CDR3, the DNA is TGTGCCAGCAAAGGGACAGACATCTCTGGAAACACCATATATTTT. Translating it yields CASKGTDISGNTIYF.

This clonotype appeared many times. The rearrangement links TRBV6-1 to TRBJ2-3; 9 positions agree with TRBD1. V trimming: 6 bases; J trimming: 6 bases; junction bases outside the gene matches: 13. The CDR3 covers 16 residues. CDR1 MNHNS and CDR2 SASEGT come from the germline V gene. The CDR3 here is CASREYPGTGSDTQYF. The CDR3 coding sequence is TGTGCCAGCAGGGAATACCCCGGGACAGGGAGTGATACGCAGTATTTT.

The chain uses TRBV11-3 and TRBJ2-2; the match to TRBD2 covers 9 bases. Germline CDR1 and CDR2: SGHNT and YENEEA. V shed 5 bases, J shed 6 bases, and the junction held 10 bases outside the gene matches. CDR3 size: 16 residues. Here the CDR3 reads CASSALAGAGSGELFF. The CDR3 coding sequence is TGTGCCAGCAGCGCATTAGCGGGAGCGGGTTCCGGGGAGCTGTTTTTT.

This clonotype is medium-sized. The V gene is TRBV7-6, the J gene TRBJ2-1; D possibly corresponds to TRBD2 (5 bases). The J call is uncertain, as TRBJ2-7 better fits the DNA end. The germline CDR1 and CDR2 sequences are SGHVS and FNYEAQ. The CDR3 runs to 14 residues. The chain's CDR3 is CASSPRTGNYEQYF. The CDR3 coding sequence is TGTGCCAGCAGCCCGCGCACGGGGAACTACGAGCAGTACTTC.

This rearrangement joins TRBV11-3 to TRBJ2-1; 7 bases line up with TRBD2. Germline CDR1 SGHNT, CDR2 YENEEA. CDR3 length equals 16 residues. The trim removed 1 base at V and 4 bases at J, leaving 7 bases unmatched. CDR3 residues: CASSLGGLPSYNEQFF. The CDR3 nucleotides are TGTGCCAGCAGCTTAGGGGGACTACCTTCATACAATGAGCAGTTCTTC.

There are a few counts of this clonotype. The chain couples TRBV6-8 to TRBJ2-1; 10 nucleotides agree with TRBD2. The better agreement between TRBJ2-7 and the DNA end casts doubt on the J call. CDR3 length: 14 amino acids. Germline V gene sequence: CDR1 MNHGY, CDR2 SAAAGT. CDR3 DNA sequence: TGTGCCAGCAGTGGGCTAGCGGGAGTACGTGAGCAGTACGTC. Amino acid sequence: CASSGLAGVREQYV.

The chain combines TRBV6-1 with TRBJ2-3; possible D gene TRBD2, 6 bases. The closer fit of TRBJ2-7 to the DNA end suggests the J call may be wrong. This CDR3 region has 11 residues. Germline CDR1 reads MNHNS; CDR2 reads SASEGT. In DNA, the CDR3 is TGTGCCAGCACCAAGGGAGGCCCGCAGTACTTC. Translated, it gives CASTKGGPQYF.

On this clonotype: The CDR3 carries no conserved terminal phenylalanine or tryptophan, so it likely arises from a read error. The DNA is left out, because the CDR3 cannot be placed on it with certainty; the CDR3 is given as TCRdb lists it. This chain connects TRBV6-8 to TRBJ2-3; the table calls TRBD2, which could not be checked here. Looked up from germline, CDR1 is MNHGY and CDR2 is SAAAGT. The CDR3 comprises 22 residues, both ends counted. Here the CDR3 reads CASSPGNTGTIRGRGLYNEQYI.

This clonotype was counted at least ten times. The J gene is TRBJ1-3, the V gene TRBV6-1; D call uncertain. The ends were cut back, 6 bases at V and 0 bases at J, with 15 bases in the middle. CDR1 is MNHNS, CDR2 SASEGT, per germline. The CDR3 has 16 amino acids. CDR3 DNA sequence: TGTGCCAGCAGAGACCGTGGAGGAGACTCTGGAAACACCATATATTTT. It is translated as CASRDRGGDSGNTIYF.

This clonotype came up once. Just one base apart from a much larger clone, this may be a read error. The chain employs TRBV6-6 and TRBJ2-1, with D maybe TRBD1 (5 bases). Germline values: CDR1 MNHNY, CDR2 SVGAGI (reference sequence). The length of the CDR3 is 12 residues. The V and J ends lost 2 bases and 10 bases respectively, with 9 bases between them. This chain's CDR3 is CASSYTGLEQFF. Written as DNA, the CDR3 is TGTGCCAGCAGTTACACAGGCTTGGAGCAGTTCTTC.